The 26 T cell receptor beta chains below all came from one sample that was sequenced in a study of T cell responses to AZD1222 COVID-19 vaccine. This table comes from immunoSEQ multiplex PCR, and its TCRdb copy is limited to in-frame clones, with some not included. Found here are some 190,000 clones, roughly nine tenths of them singletons; the top ten hold more than 1.5%. Material: peripheral blood, obtained 28 days after the second AZD1222 dose. The source of these receptors is an adult who received the AZD1222 COVID-19 vaccine.

The chain carries TRBV5-1 and TRBJ2-5; either TRBD1 or TRBD2 may fit D (6 bases each). From germline, CDR1 is SGHRS and CDR2 YFSETQ. The CDR3 has 15 residues. The V and J ends lost 1 base and 0 bases respectively, with 10 bases between them. CDR3 loop: CASSLNRGDQETQYF. CDR3 sequence (DNA): TGCGCCAGCAGCTTGAATAGGGGGGACCAAGAGACCCAGTACTTC.

The chain combines TRBV7-9 with TRBJ2-1, with 13 bases matching TRBD2. The CDR3 extends over 15 amino acids. The V segment lost 6 bases and the J segment 7 bases; nucleotides outside the gene matches: 6. Germline-derived CDR1 and CDR2 are SEHNR and FQNEAQ (reference sequence). DNA of the CDR3: TGTGCCAGCAGTAGGACTAGCGGGAGATTGAATGAGCAGTTCTTC. Its protein product is CASSRTSGRLNEQFF.

The rearrangement uses TRBV2 and TRBJ1-1; possible D gene TRBD1, 5 bases. Germline assignment: CDR1 SNHLY and CDR2 FYNNEI. This CDR3 has 10 residues. V dropped 10 bases and J dropped 7 bases, with 10 bases sitting between them. CDR3 nucleotide sequence: TGTGCCAAGGGGCTGAGTGAAGCTTTCTTT. Translating gives CAKGLSEAFF. Filled out from reference TRBV2 and TRBJ1-1, the complete variable domain reads EPEVTQTPSHQVTQMGQEVILRCVPISNHLYFYWYRQILGQKVEFLVSFYNNEISEKSEIFDDQFSVERPDGSNFTLKIRSTKLEDSAMYFCAKGLSEAFFGQGTRLTVV.

The chain links TRBV9 to TRBJ2-7; 9 nucleotides match TRBD1. The CDR3 spans 14 residues. Germline lookup yields CDR1 SGDLS and CDR2 YYNGEE. V lost 3 bases and J lost 2; bases outside the gene matches: 3. The CDR3 region has the DNA TGTGCCAGCAGCGCCGGGACAGGGACCTACGAGCAGTACTTC. Translation: CASSAGTGTYEQYF.

The chain employs TRBV15 and TRBJ1-2; TRBD1 is a possible D gene (5 bases). V lost 0 bases and J 7 bases, leaving 12 bases between the germline ends. The germline V gene encodes CDR1 LNHNV and CDR2 YYDKDF (reference sequence). The CDR3 has 14 residues. CDR3 region: CATSREFRDRGYTF. CDR3 bases: TGTGCCACCAGCAGAGAGTTTCGGGACCGTGGCTACACCTTC.

The chain recombines TRBV19 with TRBJ1-2; maybe TRBD1 (6 bases). V was trimmed by 5 bases and J by 4 bases, leaving 14 bases between them. The CDR3 has 14 residues. Germline values: CDR1 LNHDA, CDR2 SQIVND (reference sequence). The CDR3 DNA reads TGTGCCAGTAGTTTCGCCGGGACACTCTATGGCTACACCTTC. Its translation is CASSFAGTLYGYTF.

This clone was counted many times. The chain links TRBV7-2 to TRBJ2-3; D is unresolved. Germline assignment: CDR1 SGHTA and CDR2 FQGNSA. The CDR3 has 17 amino acids. Deletions cut 0 bases from V and 2 bases from J, with 15 bases between. The CDR3 DNA reads as TGTGCCAGCAGCTTAGCAGCTGGTGCCCCATCCACAGATACGCAGTATTTT. The encoded protein is CASSLAAGAPSTDTQYF.

J is TRBJ2-7 and V is TRBV6-1; no firm D call. The ends were cut back, 0 bases at V and 3 bases at J, with 9 bases in the middle. The CDR3 sequence is 14 residues long. Per the germline V gene, CDR1 is MNHNS and CDR2 is SASEGT. CDR3 DNA sequence: TGTGCCAGCAGTGAAGCCCGGTCCGACTACGAGCAGTACTTC. It is translated as CASSEARSDYEQYF.

This chain links TRBV10-2 with TRBJ2-3; 15 nucleotides line up with TRBD2. Germline-derived CDR1 and CDR2 are WSHSY and SAAADI. V gave up 2 bases and J gave up 3 bases; unmatched junction bases: 6. This CDR3 contains 18 residues. CDR3 loop: CASSERTSGRAWTDTQYF. CDR3 DNA sequence: TGCGCCAGCAGTGAGAGGACTAGCGGGAGGGCCTGGACAGATACGCAGTATTTT.

CDR3: CASSGKDRILYNEQFF. The CDR3 coding sequence is TGTGCCAGCAGCGGAAAGGACAGGATCCTATACAATGAGCAGTTCTTC. The V call is TRBV21-1, the J call TRBJ2-1; the listed D gene, TRBD1, was not tested against the DNA. TRBV21-1 is a pseudogene segment. There are 16 residues in the CDR3.

The chain links TRBV2 to TRBJ2-5; D is ambiguous. V was shortened by 3 bases and J by 9 bases, with 8 bases between the two germline ends. Germline V gives CDR1 SNHLY, CDR2 FYNNEI. The CDR3 is 11 amino acids. CDR3 coding DNA: TGTGCCAGCAGTGACCCTACGGCCCAGTACTTC. Encoded protein: CASSDPTAQYF.

The chain combines TRBV3-1 (or the pseudogene TRBV3-2) with TRBJ1-1; no definite D call. The V gene's germline CDR1 is LGHDT and CDR2 YNNKEL (reference sequence). CDR3 size: 14 residues. V was clipped by 3 bases and J by 1 base, with 9 bases between them. The CDR3 protein is CASSQLGGNTEAFF. CDR3 sequence (DNA): TGTGCCAGCAGCCAGTTAGGAGGGAACACTGAAGCTTTCTTT.

This chain uses TRBV4-1 with TRBJ2-3, with D perhaps matching TRBD1 (6 bases). CDR1 and CDR2 from the germline V gene are MGHRA and YSYEKL. The CDR3 is made up of 20 amino acids. Trimming cost V 3 bases and J 0 bases, with 25 bases left between them. CDR3 loop: CASSHLVLLVTGNSTDTQYF. The CDR3 DNA is TGCGCCAGCAGCCACCTAGTTCTCTTAGTTACAGGGAATAGCACAGATACGCAGTATTTT.

CDR3: CASSFDSRARNSPLHF. The CDR3 coding sequence is TGTGCCAGCAGCTTCGACTCCCGGGCAAGGAATTCACCCCTCCACTTT. The genes are TRBV5-6 and TRBJ1-6; D remains unclear. Looked up from germline, CDR1 is SGHDT and CDR2 is YYEEEE. With 2 bases removed from V and 7 bases from J, the gap between germline ends came to 16 bases. This CDR3 is 16 amino acids long.

In the case of this clone: This specimen includes other DNA sequences encoding the same CDR3. The chain has TRBV18 and TRBJ1-1; D uncertain. V lost 1 base to trimming and J lost 6 bases, with 6 bases between them. The CDR3 has 12 amino acids. CDR1 KGHSH and CDR2 LQKENI come from the germline V gene. CDR3 protein: CASSPQGSEAFF. The CDR3 bases are TGTGCCAGCTCACCACAAGGGTCTGAAGCTTTCTTT.

The V and J genes are TRBV27 and TRBJ1-1, with 8 bases that match TRBD1. The CDR3 runs 13 residues. Germline assignment: CDR1 MNHEY and CDR2 SMNVEV (reference sequence). The V segment lost 6 bases and the J segment 4 bases; nucleotides outside the gene matches: 4. The DNA of the CDR3 is TGTGCCAGCAGGAACACAGGGGGCACTGAAGCTTTCTTT. It is translated as CASRNTGGTEAFF.

The J gene is TRBJ2-7, the V gene TRBV25-1; D remains unclear. The germline V gene has CDR1 MGHDK and CDR2 SYGVNS. Between the trimmed V and J ends, which lost 6 bases and 1 base, there was a span of 10 bases. CDR3 length: 13 residues. This chain's CDR3 is CASRQKGSYEQYF. CDR3 DNA sequence: TGTGCCAGCAGGCAAAAGGGTTCCTACGAGCAGTACTTC.

The DNA for the CDR3 is TGTGCCAGCAGCTTAGGCGGGGGGGACACTGAAGCTTTCTTT. Residues: CASSLGGGDTEAFF. The chain joins TRBV7-9 to TRBJ1-1; D is possibly TRBD1 (5 bases). Germline CDR1 is SEHNR and CDR2 is FQNEAQ (reference sequence). V was cut by 1 base and J by 3 bases, with 9 bases left in between. This CDR3 has 14 residues.

The rearrangement joins TRBV7-3 to TRBJ2-7; a weak D match, TRBD1 (5 bases). In germline, CDR1 is SGHTA, CDR2 FQGTGA. Trimming stripped 5 bases from V and 9 bases from J, with 23 bases between. This CDR3 region has 15 residues. CDR3 sequence: CASSPQGGSTTRQYF. Here the CDR3 DNA reads TGTGCCAGCAGCCCCCAGGGTGGTAGTACTACGAGGCAGTACTTC.

The chain has TRBV20-1 and TRBJ1-1; D gene unclear. Germline V gene sequence: CDR1 DFQATT, CDR2 SNEGSKA (reference sequence). The ends were cut back, 6 bases at V and 6 bases at J, with 11 bases in the middle. This CDR3 is built from 11 residues. The CDR3 nucleotides read TGCAGTGCCTTGGGGAAGGCTGAAGCTTTCTTT. Residues: CSALGKAEAFF.

This CDR3 is CASSLTFPTDRGSTDTQYF. The CDR3 DNA follows: TGTGCCAGCAGCTTAACGTTCCCAACGGACAGGGGTAGCACAGATACGCAGTATTTT. V and J are TRBV7-3 and TRBJ2-3; 9 bases agree with TRBD1. Trimming removed 0 bases from V and 0 bases from J; junction bases left unmatched: 10. CDR1 and CDR2 from the germline V gene are SGHTA and FQGTGA. The CDR3 has 19 amino acids.

This clone was observed a handful of times. V usage is TRBV15 and J usage is TRBJ1-6; weak D call: TRBD1 (5 bases). Trimming pared 4 bases from V and 9 bases from J, leaving 19 bases between. This CDR3 contains 16 residues. The V gene's germline CDR1 is LNHNV and CDR2 YYDKDF (reference sequence). CDR3 protein: CATSNDGTGAFSPLHF. The CDR3 coding sequence is TGTGCCACCAGCAACGACGGGACGGGCGCTTTTTCACCCCTCCACTTT.

The chain carries TRBV11-2 and TRBJ2-1, with D perhaps matching TRBD2 (6 bases). Germline V CDR1 and CDR2: SGHAT, FQNNGV. The germline V and J ends were trimmed by 5 bases and 8 bases, with 22 bases remaining between them. This CDR3 is 16 amino acids long. The CDR3 loop reads CASSPQWGLASHEQFF. The DNA for the CDR3 is TGTGCCAGCAGCCCCCAATGGGGTCTAGCGTCTCATGAGCAGTTCTTC.

The rearrangement links TRBV5-1 to TRBJ2-7, with 9 nucleotides matching TRBD1. Germline loops: CDR1 SGHRS, CDR2 YFSETQ. Trimming at V came to 6 bases and at J to 4 bases, leaving 11 bases not matched to a gene. The CDR3 length is 15 residues. The DNA of the CDR3 is TGCGCCAGCACCAAGGGACAGGGAAGTAGATACGAGCAGTACTTC. As protein: CASTKGQGSRYEQYF.

The CDR3 region has the DNA TGTGCTAGTGGTTTGGGACAGAACAATGAGCAGTTCTTC. Its translation is CASGLGQNNEQFF. The chain carries TRBV12-5 and TRBJ2-1, with D perhaps matching TRBD1 (5 bases). Germline V gene lookup returns CDR1 LGHNT and CDR2 FRNRAP. The CDR3 contains 13 residues. With 1 base removed from V and 5 bases from J, the gap between germline ends came to 6 bases.

Here the CDR3 reads CASSLTSSSGNTIYF. As DNA, the CDR3 is TGTGCCAGCAGCTTAACTTCCAGCTCTGGAAACACCATATATTTT. The rearrangement joins TRBV5-4 to TRBJ1-3; no reliable D call. Deletions cut 2 bases from V and 0 bases from J, with 9 bases between. The CDR3 is 15 residues long. Looked up from germline, CDR1 is SGHNT and CDR2 is YYREEE (reference sequence).